The T cell receptor beta chain described here comes from a study of shared clonotypes between healthy human individuals (dated by TCRdb to about 2020). As for the study more broadly: The cohort comprised a couple of women and a few men aged 18 to 49 years. To increase sequencing depth and limit assay-specific biases, different laboratories used diverse techniques to prepare libraries and sequence TCR repertoires. Per donor, leukapheresis produced somewhere between about 0.85 and 10 billion PBMCs. To estimate repertoire size and how much clonotypes are shared between individuals, the study performed deep sequencing of blood TCR repertoires from a few healthy adults. Per donor, three plates each were used for CD4 naive and CD4 memory, two for CD8 naive, and one for CD8 memory. Summary of the overall study and its limitations: Rarefaction of sorted-subset datasets indicated incomplete sequencing despite the large sequencing depth. The genetic and exposure-history diversity represented was limited by the small number of donors. Naive subsets generally had larger estimated clonotype richness than memory subsets did. Based on pairwise subsampling, the degree of clonotype sharing among donors was expected to be affected by sequencing depth. Compared with non-shared clonotypes, clonotypes shared by all four sorted-subset donors had higher generation probabilities. Sampling was restricted to blood, and TCR repertoires in tissues likely differ from the TCR repertoires found in blood. Sharing across a few donors was observed for approximately 5% of naive CD4, about 3.2% of naive CD8, 2% to 2.5% of memory CD4, and 0.4% of memory CD8 clonotypes.

For the CD8 naive samples, CD45RO-negative cells were positively selected for CCR7, yielding a CD45RA+CCR7+ population from which TemRA cells were excluded. Healthy HIV-negative adults with no recently reported acute infections or vaccinations were included as donors. Every donor was a Caucasian adult residing in Nashville, Tennessee, USA. Blood was collected by leukapheresis, and PBMCs were isolated by Ficoll-Histopaque density gradient centrifugation and then cryopreserved in liquid nitrogen vapor phase. Purity and quantity of every magnetically sorted T cell population were checked by analytical flow cytometry. From each sorted fraction, genomic DNA was isolated and quantified by UV absorbance on a Nanodrop 2000c. Comment on this clone: Its antigen specificity is not known. The sample holds no much larger clone one base away, and base qualities are not on file.

Using the deep immunoSEQ assay, TCR CDR3 regions were amplified from genomic DNA by multiplex PCR. Extracted genomic DNA from each cell subset was spread evenly across all wells of several immunoSEQ 96-well plates, with each plate serving as a replicate. Each replicate PCR for sorted subsets received about 200 ng genomic DNA, equal to roughly 33,000 T cell genomes. Purified libraries were quantified with a Qubit 3.0 fluorometer, sized on a Bioanalyzer 2100, and re-quantified with the KAPA Library Quantification kit. Every immunoSEQ 96-well plate was sequenced on a dedicated single-read 150-cycle Illumina NextSeq 550 flow cell. The original methods were these. Because the immunoSEQ output held only junctional sequences and lacked quality scores, the filtering could not match the filtering applied to full-length reads. To assign V/J genes and CDR3, sequences were annotated using PyIR, a Python wrapper for IgBLAST v1.9, with IMGT germline references. Any read was removed if the V/J assignment was weak (E-value above 1e-6), the CDR3 was missing, or the read contained stop codons, out-of-frame junctions, or ambiguous translated residues. V3J clonotypes were defined as sequences sharing the same inferred V gene, J gene, and CDR3 amino acid sequence. The percentage overlap between two repertoires was calculated by dividing the number of shared unique clonotypes by the size of the smaller repertoire. Repertoire richness was assessed with RTK rarefaction, the Chao1 estimator, and Recon v2.1 estimates of unobserved clonotypes. For all TCRbeta clonotypes obtained by the gDNA method from a few donors, generation probabilities were computed with OLGA. Held by TCRdb, this immuneACCESS table contains in-frame sequences only and omits some clones. Under half of the omission traces to an unresolved V gene where checked; the cause of the rest is unknown. The DNA gave D and trimming, while V, J and clone size come from that table. The sample contains about 1,800,000 clones, about 95% of them found a single time. The biggest ten clones account for more than 0.9% of the sample.

From cysteine to phenylalanine, the CDR3 is 17 amino acids long. The entry retains the CDR3 DNA only, 51 bases that are in frame from base 1. From V the trimming removes 4 bases and from J it removes 4 bases, while the gene matches leave 13 bases of the junction unaccounted for. The germline V gene (reference sequence) specifies SEHNR as CDR1 and FQNEAQ as CDR2. The specimen sequenced was naive CD8+ T cells sorted from blood. In light of the paper, this sample's cell subset or site label describes: CD45RA+CCR7+. The V and J genes are TRBV7-9 and TRBJ1-1; 9 central nucleotides agree with TRBD1. The origin of this receptor is a man aged 18 to 29 in good health. The CDR3 reads as follows: CASSSNLGLQGATEAFF. In nucleotide form, the sequence is TGTGCCAGCAGCTCCAACCTCGGACTACAGGGGGCCACTGAAGCTTTCTTT.